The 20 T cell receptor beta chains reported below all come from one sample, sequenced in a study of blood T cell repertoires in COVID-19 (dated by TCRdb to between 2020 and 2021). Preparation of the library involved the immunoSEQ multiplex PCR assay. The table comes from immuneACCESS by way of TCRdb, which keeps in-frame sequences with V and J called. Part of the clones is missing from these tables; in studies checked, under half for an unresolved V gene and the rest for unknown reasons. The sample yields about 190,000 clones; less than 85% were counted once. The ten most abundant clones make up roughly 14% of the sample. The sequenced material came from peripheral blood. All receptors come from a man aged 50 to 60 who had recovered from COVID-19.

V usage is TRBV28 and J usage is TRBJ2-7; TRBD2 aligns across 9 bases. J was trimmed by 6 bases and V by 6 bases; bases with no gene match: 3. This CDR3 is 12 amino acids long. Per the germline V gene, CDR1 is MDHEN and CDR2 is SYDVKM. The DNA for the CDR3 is TGTGCCAGCAGCCAACTAGCGGGCGAGCAGTACTTC. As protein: CASSQLAGEQYF.

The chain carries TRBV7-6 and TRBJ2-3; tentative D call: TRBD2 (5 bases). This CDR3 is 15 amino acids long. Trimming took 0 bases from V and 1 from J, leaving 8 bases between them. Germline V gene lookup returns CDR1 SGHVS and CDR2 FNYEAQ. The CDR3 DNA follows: TGTGCCAGCAGCTTAGCTAGCGCTGGCACAGATACGCAGTATTTT. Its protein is CASSLASAGTDTQYF.

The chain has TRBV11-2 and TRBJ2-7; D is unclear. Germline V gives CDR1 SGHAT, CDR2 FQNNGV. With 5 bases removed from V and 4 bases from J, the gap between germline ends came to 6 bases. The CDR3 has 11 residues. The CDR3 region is CASSPRYEQYF. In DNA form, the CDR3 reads TGTGCCAGCAGCCCGCGATACGAGCAGTACTTC.

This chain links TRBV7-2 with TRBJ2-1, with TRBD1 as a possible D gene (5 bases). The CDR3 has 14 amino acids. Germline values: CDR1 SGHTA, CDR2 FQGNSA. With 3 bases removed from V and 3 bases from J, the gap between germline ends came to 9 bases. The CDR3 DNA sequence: TGTGCCAGCAGCTTGCAGGGAAGCTACAATGAGCAGTTCTTC. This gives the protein CASSLQGSYNEQFF. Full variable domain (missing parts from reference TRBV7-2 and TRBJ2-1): GAGVSQSPSNKVTEKGKDVELRCDPISGHTALYWYRQSLGQGLEFLIYFQGNSAPDKSGLPSDRFSAERTGGSVSTLTIQRTQQEDSAVYLCASSLQGSYNEQFFGPGTRLTVL.

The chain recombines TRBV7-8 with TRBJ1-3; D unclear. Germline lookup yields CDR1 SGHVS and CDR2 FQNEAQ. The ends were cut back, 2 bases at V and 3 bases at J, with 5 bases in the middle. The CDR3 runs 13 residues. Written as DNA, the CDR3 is TGTGCCAGCAGCTTATTGCGTGGAAACACCATATATTTT. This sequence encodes CASSLLRGNTIYF. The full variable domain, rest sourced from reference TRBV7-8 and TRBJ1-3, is GAGVSQSPRYKVAKRGQDVALRCDPISGHVSLFWYQQALGQGPEFLTYFQNEAQLDKSGLPSDRFFAERPEGSVSTLKIQRTQQEDSAVYLCASSLLRGNTIYFGEGSWLTVV.

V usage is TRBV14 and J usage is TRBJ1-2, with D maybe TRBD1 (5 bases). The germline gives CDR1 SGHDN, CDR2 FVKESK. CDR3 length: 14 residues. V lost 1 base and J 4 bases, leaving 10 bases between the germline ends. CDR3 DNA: TGTGCCAGCAGCCAAGGGGGACTCGGCTATGGCTACACCTTC. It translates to CASSQGGLGYGYTF.

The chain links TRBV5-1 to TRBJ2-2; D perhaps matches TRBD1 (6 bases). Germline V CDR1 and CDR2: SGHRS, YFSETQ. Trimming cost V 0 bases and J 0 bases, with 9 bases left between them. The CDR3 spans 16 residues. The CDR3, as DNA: TGCGCCAGCAGCTTGGCCCAGGGGTCGAACACCGGGGAGCTGTTTTTT. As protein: CASSLAQGSNTGELFF.

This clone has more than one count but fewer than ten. The CDR3 bases are TGTGCCAGCAGTTGGGCAGGGGACTATGGCTACACCTTC. Amino acid sequence: CASSWAGDYGYTF. This chain links TRBV28 with TRBJ1-2; TRBD1 is a possible D gene (6 bases). This CDR3 is 13 amino acids long. The V end lost 4 bases, the J end lost 3 bases, and 9 bases lay between the germline ends. Germline loops: CDR1 MDHEN, CDR2 SYDVKM.

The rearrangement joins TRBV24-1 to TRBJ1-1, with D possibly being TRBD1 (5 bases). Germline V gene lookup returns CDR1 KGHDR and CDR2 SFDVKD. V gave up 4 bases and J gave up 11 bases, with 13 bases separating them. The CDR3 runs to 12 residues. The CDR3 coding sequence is TGTGCCACCAGTGACGACAGCGTACGGGCTTTCTTT. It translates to CATSDDSVRAFF.

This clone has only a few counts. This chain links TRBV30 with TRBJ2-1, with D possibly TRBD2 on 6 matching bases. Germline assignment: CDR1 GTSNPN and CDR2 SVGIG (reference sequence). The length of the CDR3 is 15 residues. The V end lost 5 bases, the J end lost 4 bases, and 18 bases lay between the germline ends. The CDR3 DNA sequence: TGTGCCTGGGGGGGAGTCGGGAGTAGGTACAATGAGCAGTTCTTC. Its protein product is CAWGGVGSRYNEQFF.

The CDR3 coding sequence is TGTGCCAGCAGAGTAGCGGCCACCGGGGAGCTGTTTTTT. Amino acid sequence: CASRVAATGELFF. The V call is TRBV27, the J call TRBJ2-2, with a weak D call TRBD2 (6 bases). Germline V gene data show CDR1 as MNHEY and CDR2 as SMNVEV (reference sequence). The V and J ends lost 6 bases and 4 bases respectively, with 9 bases between them. CDR3 size: 13 residues.

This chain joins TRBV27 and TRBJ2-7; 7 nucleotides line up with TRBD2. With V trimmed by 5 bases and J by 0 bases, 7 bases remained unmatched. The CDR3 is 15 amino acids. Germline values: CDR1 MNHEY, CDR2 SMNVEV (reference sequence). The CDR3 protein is CASSPSPSGSYEQYF. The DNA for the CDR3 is TGTGCCAGCAGTCCGAGCCCTAGCGGCTCCTACGAGCAGTACTTC.

CDR3 sequence: CASSLTGDGYTF. CDR3 bases: TGCGCCAGCAGTTTAACAGGGGATGGCTACACCTTC. This chain links TRBV10-2 with TRBJ1-2; 7 bases are a match to TRBD1. This CDR3 region has 12 residues. Germline CDR1 is WSHSY and CDR2 is SAAADI. The V gene end was trimmed by 5 bases and the J gene end by 6 bases; junction bases not matched to a gene: 3.

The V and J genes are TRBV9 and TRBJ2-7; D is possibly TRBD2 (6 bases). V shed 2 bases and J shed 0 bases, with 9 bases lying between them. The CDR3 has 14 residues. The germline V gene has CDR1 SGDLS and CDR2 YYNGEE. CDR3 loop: CASSVGDSSYEQYF. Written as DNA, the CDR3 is TGTGCCAGCAGCGTCGGGGACTCCTCCTACGAGCAGTACTTC. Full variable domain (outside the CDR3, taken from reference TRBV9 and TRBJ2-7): DSGVTQTPKHLITATGQRVTLRCSPRSGDLSVYWYQQSLDQGLQFLIQYYNGEERAKGNILERFSAQQFPDLHSELNLSSLELGDSALYFCASSVGDSSYEQYFGPGTRLTVT.

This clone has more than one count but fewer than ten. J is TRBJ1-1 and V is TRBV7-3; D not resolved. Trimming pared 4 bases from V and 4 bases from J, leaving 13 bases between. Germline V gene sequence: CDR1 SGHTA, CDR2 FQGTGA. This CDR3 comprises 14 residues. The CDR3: CASSSGGGGTEAFF. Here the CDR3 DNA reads TGTGCCAGCAGCTCGGGCGGAGGAGGCACTGAAGCTTTCTTT.

CDR3 coding DNA: TGCGCCAGCAGCCAGGGAAGAGGGTACCAAGAGACCCAGTACTTC. Protein product: CASSQGRGYQETQYF. This chain links TRBV4-1 with TRBJ2-5; D is possibly TRBD2 (5 bases). This CDR3 comprises 15 residues. V lost 3 bases and J lost 0, with 11 bases in between. The germline CDR1 and CDR2 sequences are MGHRA and YSYEKL.

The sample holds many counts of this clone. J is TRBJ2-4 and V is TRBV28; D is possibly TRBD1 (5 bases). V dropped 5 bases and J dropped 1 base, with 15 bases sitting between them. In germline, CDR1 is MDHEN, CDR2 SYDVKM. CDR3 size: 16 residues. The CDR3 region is CASSGALMRAKNIQYF. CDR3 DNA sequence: TGTGCCAGCAGTGGGGCCCTAATGAGGGCCAAAAACATTCAGTACTTC.

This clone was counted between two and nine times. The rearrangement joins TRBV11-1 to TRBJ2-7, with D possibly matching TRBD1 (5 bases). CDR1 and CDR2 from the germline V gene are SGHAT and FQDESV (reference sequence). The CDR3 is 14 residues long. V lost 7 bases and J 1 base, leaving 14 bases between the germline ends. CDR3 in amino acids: CASNPRSGSYEQYF. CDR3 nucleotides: TGTGCCAGCAACCCCCGGTCAGGGTCCTACGAGCAGTACTTC.

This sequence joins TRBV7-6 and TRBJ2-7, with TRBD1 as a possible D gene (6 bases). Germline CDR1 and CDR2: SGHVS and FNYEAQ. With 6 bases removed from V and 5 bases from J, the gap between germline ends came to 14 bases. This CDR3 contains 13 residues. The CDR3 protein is CASRPTGIHEQYF. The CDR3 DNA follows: TGTGCCAGCAGGCCTACAGGGATTCACGAGCAGTACTTC.

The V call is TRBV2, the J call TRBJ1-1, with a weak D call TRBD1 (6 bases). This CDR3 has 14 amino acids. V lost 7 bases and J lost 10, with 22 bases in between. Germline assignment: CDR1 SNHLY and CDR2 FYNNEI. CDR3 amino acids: CASMIEQGGARAFF. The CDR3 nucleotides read TGTGCCAGCATGATCGAACAGGGTGGTGCGAGAGCTTTCTTT.